This is a list of T cell receptor beta chains from one sample in a study of vaccination effects on CD4 cells after COVID-19. These receptors' antigens are unknown. Libraries were prepared by immunoSEQ multiplex PCR; TCRdb keeps only in-frame clonotypes and omits some of them. Among under 40,000 clones listed, about 80% were seen once. Sample: CD4+ T cells from PBMCs cultured with HCoV-NL63 spike peptides, taken after COVID-19 vaccination. The receptor source for this set is a human donor who received a COVID-19 vaccine. Some clones in this sample may be carry-over from other donors' samples. Each CDR3 is given with its conserved first and last residue. Fields, in order: CDR3 DNA, CDR3 protein, clone size, V gene, D gene, J gene, CDR3 length. The D gene is left open where the match is weak. Expanded clones are given a class, and other clones once, few, many or no size at all.

CDR3 DNA: TGTGCCAGCAGTTACTCGACAGGGGGCGCGAATTCACCCCTCCACTTT; CDR3 protein: CASSYSTGGANSPLHF; clone size: .; V gene: TRBV6-2/TRBV6-3; D gene: TRBD1; J gene: TRBJ1-6; CDR3 length: 16
CDR3 DNA: TGTGCCAGCAGCTTCCTCGGGACAGGGGCCTACAATGAGCAGTTCTTC; CDR3 protein: CASSFLGTGAYNEQFF; clone size: few; V gene: TRBV3-1/TRBV3-2; D gene: TRBD1; J gene: TRBJ2-1; CDR3 length: 16
CDR3 DNA: TGTGCCAGCAGCTTAGCTGGGACAGGGCGGAATGAGCAGTTCTTC; CDR3 protein: CASSLAGTGRNEQFF; clone size: .; V gene: TRBV7-2; D gene: TRBD1; J gene: TRBJ2-1; CDR3 length: 15
CDR3 DNA: TGTGCCAGCAGTTCGACCGGGGCCGTGGGGTCCGGGGAGCTGTTTTTT; CDR3 protein: CASSSTGAVGSGELFF; clone size: .; V gene: TRBV7-7; D gene: .; J gene: TRBJ2-2; CDR3 length: 16
CDR3 DNA: TGTGCCAGCAGCTTAGGGGGGCCCCCAGGAGATACGCAGTATTTT; CDR3 protein: CASSLGGPPGDTQYF; clone size: .; V gene: TRBV7-2; D gene: .; J gene: TRBJ2-3; CDR3 length: 15
CDR3 DNA: TGTGCCTGGAGCAAGGAGAGCTCCTATAATTCACCCCTCCACTTT; CDR3 protein: CAWSKESSYNSPLHF; clone size: .; V gene: TRBV30; D gene: .; J gene: TRBJ1-6; CDR3 length: 15
CDR3 DNA: TGTGCCAGCTCACCAGTTACACGGATCACCGGGGAGCTGTTTTTT; CDR3 protein: CASSPVTRITGELFF; clone size: .; V gene: TRBV18; D gene: .; J gene: TRBJ2-2; CDR3 length: 15
CDR3 DNA: TGCGCCAGCAGCCAAGATTCCTCACTAGGTCCCACAGATACGCAGTATTTT; CDR3 protein: CASSQDSSLGPTDTQYF; clone size: .; V gene: TRBV4-1; D gene: .; J gene: TRBJ2-3; CDR3 length: 17
CDR3 DNA: TGTGCCAGTAGTAGAGCCGCCTCGTACAATGAGCAGTTCTTC; CDR3 protein: CASSRAASYNEQFF; clone size: .; V gene: TRBV19; D gene: .; J gene: TRBJ2-1; CDR3 length: 14
CDR3 DNA: TGTGCCAGCAGCTTGGAAGGGACAGGGATTGAGACCCAGTACTTC; CDR3 protein: CASSLEGTGIETQYF; clone size: .; V gene: TRBV5-8; D gene: TRBD1; J gene: TRBJ2-5; CDR3 length: 15
CDR3 DNA: TGTGCCAGCAGTTTGCGGACAGGGAGGGTAGGAGAGACCCAGTACTTC; CDR3 protein: CASSLRTGRVGETQYF; clone size: .; V gene: TRBV27; D gene: .; J gene: TRBJ2-5; CDR3 length: 16
CDR3 DNA: TGTGCCAGCTCACCGCAGGGGGCGAACACTGAAGCTTTCTTT; CDR3 protein: CASSPQGANTEAFF; clone size: .; V gene: TRBV18; D gene: TRBD1; J gene: TRBJ1-1; CDR3 length: 14
CDR3 DNA: TGTGCCAGCTCACCGGGGGGTAAAAGGGAGACCCAGTACTTC; CDR3 protein: CASSPGGKRETQYF; clone size: .; V gene: TRBV18; D gene: .; J gene: TRBJ2-5; CDR3 length: 14
CDR3 DNA: TGTGCCAGCAGCGCGCTAGGGGGCGCCGGGGAGCTGTTTTTT; CDR3 protein: CASSALGGAGELFF; clone size: once; V gene: TRBV9; D gene: TRBD1; J gene: TRBJ2-2; CDR3 length: 14
CDR3 DNA: TGTGCCACCTCGAAATTAAGCAATCAGCCCCAGCATTTT; CDR3 protein: CATSKLSNQPQHF; clone size: .; V gene: TRBV15; D gene: .; J gene: TRBJ1-5; CDR3 length: 13
CDR3 DNA: TGCAGTGCTTTACAGGCCAGCCAGTTCTTC; CDR3 protein: CSALQASQFF; clone size: .; V gene: TRBV20-1; D gene: .; J gene: TRBJ2-1; CDR3 length: 10
CDR3 DNA: TGTGCCAGCTCACCAGACAGAACAACTAATGAAAAACTGTTTTTT; CDR3 protein: CASSPDRTTNEKLFF; clone size: .; V gene: TRBV18; D gene: .; J gene: TRBJ1-4; CDR3 length: 15
CDR3 DNA: TGTGCCAGCAGGTGGAGACAATTAGACACCGGGGAGCTGTTTTTT; CDR3 protein: CASRWRQLDTGELFF; clone size: .; V gene: TRBV6-5; D gene: .; J gene: TRBJ2-2; CDR3 length: 15
CDR3 DNA: TGTGCCAGCAGCCAAGATGCCCCCGGGGAAGCTAATGAAAAACTGTTTTTT; CDR3 protein: CASSQDAPGEANEKLFF; clone size: .; V gene: TRBV14; D gene: .; J gene: TRBJ1-4; CDR3 length: 17
CDR3 DNA: TGTGCCAGCAGTTCGGACTCGGCCACCGGGGAGCTGTTTTTT; CDR3 protein: CASSSDSATGELFF; clone size: .; V gene: TRBV6-6; D gene: .; J gene: TRBJ2-2; CDR3 length: 14
CDR3 DNA: TGTGCCAGCTCACCTCAGACGGACAGATCCACAGATACGCAGTATTTT; CDR3 protein: CASSPQTDRSTDTQYF; clone size: .; V gene: TRBV18; D gene: .; J gene: TRBJ2-3; CDR3 length: 16
CDR3 DNA: TGTGCTAGTGGTTTGTCCCGATTCACTGAAGCTTTCTTT; CDR3 protein: CASGLSRFTEAFF; clone size: .; V gene: TRBV12-5; D gene: .; J gene: TRBJ1-1; CDR3 length: 13
CDR3 DNA: TGTGCCAGCAGCTACCGGACTACCCCCACCGGGGAGCTGTTTTTT; CDR3 protein: CASSYRTTPTGELFF; clone size: .; V gene: TRBV9; D gene: .; J gene: TRBJ2-2; CDR3 length: 15
CDR3 DNA: TGCAGCGTTGACCGCAGGGGAGGCTATGGCTACACCTTC; CDR3 protein: CSVDRRGGYGYTF; clone size: .; V gene: TRBV29-1; D gene: .; J gene: TRBJ1-2; CDR3 length: 13